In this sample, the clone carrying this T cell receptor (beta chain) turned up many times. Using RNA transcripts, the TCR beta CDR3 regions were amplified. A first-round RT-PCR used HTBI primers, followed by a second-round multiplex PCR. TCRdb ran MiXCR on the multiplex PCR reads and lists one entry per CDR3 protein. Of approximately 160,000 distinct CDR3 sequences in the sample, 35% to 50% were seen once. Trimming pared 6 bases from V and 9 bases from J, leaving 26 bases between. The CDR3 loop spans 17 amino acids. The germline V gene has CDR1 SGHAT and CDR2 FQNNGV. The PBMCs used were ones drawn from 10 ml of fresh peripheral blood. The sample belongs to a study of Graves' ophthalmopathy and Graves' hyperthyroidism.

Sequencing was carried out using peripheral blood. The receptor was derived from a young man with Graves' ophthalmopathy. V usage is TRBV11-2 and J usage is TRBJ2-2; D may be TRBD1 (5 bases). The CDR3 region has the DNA TGTGCCAGCAGTCGAACGTTCACAGGCTACCAATCGAGGGAGCTGTTTTTT. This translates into CASSRTFTGYQSRELFF.